The sequence of this T cell receptor (beta chain) was determined in a study of neurological immune-mediated disorders. General study results and limits: TCR-beta repertoires seemed private in all groups, with no expanded CDR3 amino acid sequences shared.

2 million unsorted PBMCs were stored in RNAlater at -80 °C before RNA extraction. The cDNA was synthesized by 5'RACE incorporating 10-nucleotide random UMIs. One entry per CDR3 protein, called by TCRdb with MiXCR from the 5' RACE reads. This sample carries 60,000 or so distinct CDR3 sequences, over 10% of them seen once, and the ten largest clones take 1.5% to 2%. In this sample, this clonotype turned up many times. As yet, its antigen is unknown. In germline, CDR1 is DFQATT, CDR2 SNEGSKA (reference sequence). The length of the CDR3 is 14 residues. V was shortened by 0 bases and J by 4 bases, with 9 bases between the two germline ends.

The origin of this receptor is a man in his 60s in good health. The rearrangement joins TRBV20-1 to TRBJ2-2; D gene uncertain. Sequenced sample: PBMCs. As DNA, the CDR3 is TGCAGTGCTAGAGATCGACAATCCACCGGGGAGCTGTTTTTT. Protein: CSARDRQSTGELFF.